The clone carrying this T cell receptor beta chain was counted only a few times. The antigen is not known. These data belong to a study of Graves' ophthalmopathy and Graves' hyperthyroidism. Ophthalmopathy donors' eye disease showed moderate-to-severe activity, CAS of at least 3, NOSPECS of at least 4 and duration under 3 months. Notes on the study in general: Between ophthalmopathy and stable hyperthyroidism, a 13-signature model drew a separation with 87.88% sensitivity and 81.08% specificity. In predicting ophthalmopathy progression, the model reached 70.59% sensitivity and 72% to 80% specificity. The authors also found most expanded thyroid clonotypes above 0.001 frequency in blood.

Germline V gene sequence: CDR1 SGHAT, CDR2 FQNNGV. Germline trimming cut 5 bases from V and 2 bases from J; bases unmatched to any gene: 10. CDR3 length: 18 residues. Scientists amplified the TCR beta CDR3 regions from RNA transcripts. HTBI-primed RT-PCR formed the first round, and a multiplex PCR formed the second. TCRdb independently ran MiXCR on the multiplex PCR reads; one entry per CDR3 protein. The sample records roughly 700,000 distinct CDR3 sequences, about 44% being singletons. Input material: peripheral blood. This sequence joins TRBV11-2 and TRBJ2-5; TRBD2 aligns across 14 bases. This TCR derives from an adult man with Graves' ophthalmopathy. CDR3 sequence reads: CASSPLLTSGRGQETQYF. Written as DNA, the CDR3 is TGTGCCAGCAGCCCCCTCCTGACTAGCGGGAGGGGTCAAGAGACCCAGTACTTC.